The next 26 T cell receptor beta chains were all read from a single sample in a study of OX40 agonist ivuxolimab in advanced cancers. The assay was immunoSEQ multiplex PCR, and TCRdb's table has in-frame clones only and misses some. The top ten hold 40% to 50% of the sample, which has 15,000 to 20,000 clones, approximately 80% seen once. Source: CD4+ or CD8+ T cells sorted from blood, taken in a trial of the OX40 agonist ivuxolimab. These receptors came from an adult with an advanced solid tumor such as melanoma, head and neck, liver or kidney cancer.

This clone was observed a single time. DNA of the CDR3: TGTGCCATCAGTGAAGGGTCGAGCAATCAGCCCCAGCATTTT. Its translation: CAISEGSSNQPQHF. The chain uses TRBV10-3 and TRBJ1-5; D gene uncertain. CDR1 is ENHRY, CDR2 SYGVKD, per germline. The CDR3 length is 14 residues. V lost 3 bases to trimming and J lost 1 base, with 7 bases between them.

The rearrangement uses TRBV6-6 and TRBJ1-2, with 8 bases identical to TRBD1. V lost 2 bases and J lost 12; bases outside the gene matches: 11. Germline V gene sequence: CDR1 MNHNY, CDR2 SVGAGI (reference sequence). The CDR3 totals 14 residues. CDR3 sequence: CASSYNRGKELDTF. CDR3 coding DNA: TGTGCCAGCAGTTACAACAGGGGGAAGGAATTGGACACCTTC.

The rearrangement joins TRBV9 to TRBJ2-3, with D maybe TRBD2 (6 bases). Trimming removed 3 bases at V and 3 bases at J, with 14 bases between. The CDR3 spans 15 residues. Germline V gives CDR1 SGDLS, CDR2 YYNGEE. The CDR3 here is CASSDRELDTDTQYF. The CDR3 region has the DNA TGTGCCAGCAGCGACCGGGAGCTAGATACAGATACGCAGTATTTT. The full variable domain, in which reference TRBV9 and TRBJ2-3 provide the parts outside the CDR3, is DSGVTQTPKHLITATGQRVTLRCSPRSGDLSVYWYQQSLDQGLQFLIQYYNGEERAKGNILERFSAQQFPDLHSELNLSSLELGDSALYFCASSDRELDTDTQYFGPGTRLTVL.

This clone was recorded only once. The CDR3: CASSGGDGHSNTGELFF. The CDR3 DNA reads TGCGCCAGCAGCGGGGGGGACGGACATTCAAACACCGGGGAGCTGTTTTTT. This rearrangement joins TRBV5-1 to TRBJ2-2; TRBD2 matches at 7 bases. The CDR3 has 17 residues. V trimming: 4 bases; J trimming: 2 bases; junction bases outside the gene matches: 11. The germline CDR1 and CDR2 sequences are SGHRS and YFSETQ.

V is TRBV6-6 and J is TRBJ2-7; D is perhaps TRBD2 (7 bases). The CDR3 sequence is 14 residues long. Germline V gene lookup returns CDR1 MNHNY and CDR2 SVGAGI (reference sequence). V shed 2 bases and J shed 6 bases, with 14 bases lying between them. The CDR3 bases are TGTGCCAGCAGTTACGAAGGGGAGGGGGGCGAGCAGTACTTC. Protein: CASSYEGEGGEQYF.

This clone qualifies as large (0.1 to 1%). The genes are TRBV6-6 and TRBJ1-2; D unresolved. Germline loops: CDR1 MNHNY, CDR2 SVGAGI (reference sequence). CDR3 size: 11 residues. The germline V and J ends were trimmed by 10 bases and 4 bases, with 10 bases remaining between them. CDR3 in DNA: TGTGCCATTACAGATTCCTATGGCTACACCTTC. Translated: CAITDSYGYTF.

V is TRBV5-6 and J is TRBJ2-5, with D perhaps matching TRBD1 (6 bases). The better agreement between TRBJ2-7 and the DNA end casts doubt on the J call. This CDR3 spans 18 amino acids. Looked up from germline, CDR1 is SGHDT and CDR2 is YYEEEE. The CDR3 loop reads CASSLRIQSGTRYYEQYF. The CDR3 nucleotides read TGTGCCAGCAGCCTAAGAATACAATCCGGGACACGATACTACGAGCAGTACTTC.

The genes are TRBV10-3 and TRBJ2-7; D is ambiguous. The CDR3 covers 15 residues. Germline lookup yields CDR1 ENHRY and CDR2 SYGVKD. Trimming removed 7 bases at V and 2 bases at J, with 18 bases between. The CDR3 loop is CAINNPPSGTYEQYF. In nucleotides, the CDR3 is TGTGCCATCAACAACCCTCCCAGTGGTACCTACGAGCAGTACTTC.

The V gene is TRBV29-1, the J gene TRBJ2-2; D ambiguous. Deletions cut 4 bases from V and 4 bases from J, with 10 bases between. Germline V gene sequence: CDR1 SQVTM, CDR2 ANQGSEA. This CDR3 has 13 amino acids. CDR3 protein: CSVVLFVTGELFF. The CDR3 bases are TGCAGCGTTGTGCTATTCGTCACCGGGGAGCTGTTTTTT.

This sequence joins TRBV10-3 and TRBJ2-7; 7 nucleotides align to TRBD1. CDR1 is ENHRY and CDR2 is SYGVKD in the germline V gene. The CDR3 has 13 residues. V was clipped by 4 bases and J by 5 bases; unmatched bases: 5. This chain's CDR3 is CAISGQGSDEQYF. The CDR3 DNA follows: TGTGCCATCAGTGGACAGGGTTCAGACGAGCAGTACTTC.

CDR3 bases: TGTGCCAGCAGTTACACCCCGGACAGTTCCTACGAGCAGTACTTC. Protein: CASSYTPDSSYEQYF. V and J are TRBV6-5 and TRBJ2-7; tentatively, D is TRBD1 (6 bases). This CDR3 is built from 15 residues. Germline V gene sequence: CDR1 MNHEY, CDR2 SVGAGI. Trimming cost V 2 bases and J 1 base, with 12 bases left between them.

This chain joins TRBV11-2 and TRBJ2-1; D may be TRBD2 (5 bases). This CDR3 has 15 residues. Trimming removed 0 bases from V and 0 bases from J, with 6 bases in between. CDR1 is SGHAT, CDR2 FQNNGV, per germline. The CDR3 reads CASSLDRGSYNEQFF. CDR3 DNA: TGTGCCAGCAGCTTAGATCGGGGCTCCTACAATGAGCAGTTCTTC. The full variable domain, in which reference TRBV11-2 and TRBJ2-1 provide the parts outside the CDR3, is EAGVAQSPRYKIIEKRQSVAFWCNPISGHATLYWYQQILGQGPKLLIQFQNNGVVDDSQLPKDRFSAERLKGVDSTLKIQPAKLEDSAVYLCASSLDRGSYNEQFFGPGTRLTVL.

V is TRBV5-1 and J is TRBJ1-1; maybe TRBD1 (5 bases). The germline V and J ends were trimmed by 2 bases and 6 bases, with 11 bases remaining between them. In germline, CDR1 is SGHRS, CDR2 YFSETQ. This CDR3 comprises 13 residues. The CDR3 is CASSFIAGPEAFF. CDR3 coding DNA: TGCGCCAGCAGCTTCATAGCGGGGCCTGAAGCTTTCTTT.

CDR3 residues: CAISERGTGSPYGYTF. CDR3 DNA sequence: TGTGCCATCAGTGAGCGAGGGACAGGCTCCCCCTATGGCTACACCTTC. The gene calls are TRBV10-3 and TRBJ1-2, with 8 bases identical to TRBD1. Germline lookup yields CDR1 ENHRY and CDR2 SYGVKD. Trimming took 2 bases from V and 4 from J; bases not matched to a gene: 9. The CDR3 sequence is 16 residues long.

This chain joins TRBV5-6 and TRBJ2-5; no clear D. CDR3 length equals 16 residues. Deletions cut 5 bases from V and 3 bases from J, with 20 bases between. Germline CDR1 is SGHDT and CDR2 is YYEEEE. The CDR3 is CASSSGTSLKEETQYF. CDR3 in DNA: TGTGCCAGCAGTAGTGGAACTTCTCTCAAGGAAGAGACCCAGTACTTC.

Written as DNA, the CDR3 is TGTGCCAGCACCAGGGACAGGGGTGGTTACGAGCAGTACTTC. This codes for CASTRDRGGYEQYF. The genes are TRBV6-5 and TRBJ2-7, with 10 bases aligning to TRBD1. The ends lost 7 bases at V and 4 bases at J; junction bases unmatched: 7. Germline V gene data show CDR1 as MNHEY and CDR2 as SVGAGI. CDR3 length equals 14 residues.

The chain uses TRBV9 and TRBJ2-1; TRBD1 matches 10 bases. This CDR3 comprises 16 residues. Per germline, CDR1 SGDLS and CDR2 YYNGEE. J lost 6 bases, V lost 3 bases, and 9 bases had no gene match. CDR3 loop: CASSETPGTGVNEQFF. DNA for the CDR3: TGTGCCAGCAGCGAGACTCCCGGGACAGGGGTCAATGAGCAGTTCTTC. The whole variable domain, remainder taken from reference TRBV9 and TRBJ2-1, is DSGVTQTPKHLITATGQRVTLRCSPRSGDLSVYWYQQSLDQGLQFLIQYYNGEERAKGNILERFSAQQFPDLHSELNLSSLELGDSALYFCASSETPGTGVNEQFFGPGTRLTVL.

This clone has just a few counts. The rearrangement links TRBV7-2 to TRBJ2-5; D perhaps matches TRBD1 (5 bases). Looked up from germline, CDR1 is SGHTA and CDR2 is FQGNSA. The CDR3 totals 14 residues. V gave up 5 bases and J gave up 5 bases, with 15 bases separating them. This CDR3 reads CASSRHSGSETQYF. In DNA form, the CDR3 reads TGTGCCAGCAGCCGGCATTCAGGGTCGGAGACCCAGTACTTC.

The chain combines TRBV9 with TRBJ1-5, with D perhaps TRBD1 (5 bases). Germline lookup yields CDR1 SGDLS and CDR2 YYNGEE. V was cut by 3 bases and J by 3 bases, with 7 bases left in between. This CDR3 is 13 amino acids long. In nucleotides, the CDR3 is TGTGCCAGCAGCGGGGGCAACAATCAGCCCCAGCATTTT. The encoded protein is CASSGGNNQPQHF.

The chain has TRBV5-6 and TRBJ1-1; D gene uncertain. CDR3 length: 12 amino acids. The germline V and J ends were trimmed by 4 bases and 1 base, with 5 bases remaining between them. Germline values: CDR1 SGHDT, CDR2 YYEEEE. Here the CDR3 DNA reads TGTGCCAGCAGCCAAGGGAACACTGAAGCTTTCTTT. Protein: CASSQGNTEAFF.

This chain joins TRBV6-5 and TRBJ2-5; 14 positions agree with TRBD2. Trimming removed 4 bases from V and 5 bases from J; junction bases left unmatched: 6. There are 16 residues in the CDR3. Germline V CDR1 and CDR2: MNHEY, SVGAGI. This chain's CDR3 is CASSLGGLAGVETQYF. In DNA, the CDR3 is TGTGCCAGCAGTTTAGGGGGACTAGCGGGAGTGGAGACCCAGTACTTC.

This clone was detected once. The chain joins TRBV27 to TRBJ2-1; no clear D gene. V was trimmed by 2 bases and J by 9 bases, leaving 14 bases between them. The CDR3 has 14 amino acids. Per germline, CDR1 MNHEY and CDR2 SMNVEV (reference sequence). CDR3 loop: CASSLTQTLGEQFF. The DNA of the CDR3 is TGTGCCAGCAGTTTAACCCAGACCCTCGGTGAGCAGTTCTTC.

V usage is TRBV9 and J usage is TRBJ2-7, with TRBD1 identical over 11 bases. In germline, CDR1 is SGDLS, CDR2 YYNGEE. Trimming took 4 bases from V and 7 from J; bases not matched to a gene: 4. The CDR3 extends over 13 amino acids. The CDR3 protein is CASSFGTGGEQYF. CDR3 bases: TGTGCCAGCAGCTTCGGGACAGGGGGTGAGCAGTACTTC.

This clone was seen more than once but under ten times. The chain uses TRBV21-1 and TRBJ2-7; no DNA check was done on the table's D call, TRBD2. TRBV21-1 is labeled a pseudogene. The CDR3 loop spans 11 amino acids. The CDR3 DNA is TGTGCCAGTGGGGGGGTCCACGAGCAGTACTTC. It yields the protein CASGGVHEQYF.

This clone was seen only a few times. The chain couples TRBV19 to TRBJ1-1; tentatively, D is TRBD1 (6 bases). The length of the CDR3 is 13 residues. Germline CDR1 reads LNHDA; CDR2 reads SQIVND (reference sequence). V was trimmed by 5 bases and J by 3 bases, leaving 10 bases between them. CDR3 amino acids: CASSEGGYTEAFF. CDR3 in DNA: TGTGCCAGTAGTGAGGGGGGTTACACTGAAGCTTTCTTT.

The rearrangement uses TRBV18 and TRBJ2-3; 8 nucleotides line up with TRBD1. V trimming: 2 bases; J trimming: 5 bases; junction bases outside the gene matches: 9. CDR3 length: 16 residues. Germline lookup yields CDR1 KGHSH and CDR2 LQKENI. CDR3 loop: CASSPGEQGVLDTQYF. CDR3 sequence (DNA): TGTGCCAGCTCACCAGGCGAACAGGGGGTTCTAGATACGCAGTATTTT.